This T cell receptor (beta chain) comes out of a study of blood T cell repertoires in COVID-19. Study at large: Spain, Italy and the United States supplied samples that represented acute and convalescent COVID-19. Sources were T cells, B-cell-depleted T cells, or PBMCs; the material itself was cDNA or gDNA.

In the authors' workflow: Amplified reference gene primers provided the basis for estimating nucleated cell counts. Measured with immunoSEQ multiplex PCR; TCRdb has only the in-frame clones, and not every one. V, J and clone size are those of that table, while D and trimming were read from the DNA. In the table there are roughly 110,000 clones, nearly 90% of which are singletons. Germline V CDR1 and CDR2: SGDLS, YYNGEE. The CDR3 consists of 16 residues. The V and J ends lost 0 bases and 6 bases, in that order; junction bases with no gene match: 8. The specimen sequenced was peripheral blood. This sequence joins TRBV9 and TRBJ2-3, with 9 bases lining up with TRBD2. This clonotype was sampled from a woman in her seventies who had recovered from COVID-19. CDR3 in amino acids: CASSVVGGRARDTQYF. CDR3 bases: TGTGCCAGCAGCGTAGTGGGCGGGAGGGCCAGGGATACGCAGTATTTT.